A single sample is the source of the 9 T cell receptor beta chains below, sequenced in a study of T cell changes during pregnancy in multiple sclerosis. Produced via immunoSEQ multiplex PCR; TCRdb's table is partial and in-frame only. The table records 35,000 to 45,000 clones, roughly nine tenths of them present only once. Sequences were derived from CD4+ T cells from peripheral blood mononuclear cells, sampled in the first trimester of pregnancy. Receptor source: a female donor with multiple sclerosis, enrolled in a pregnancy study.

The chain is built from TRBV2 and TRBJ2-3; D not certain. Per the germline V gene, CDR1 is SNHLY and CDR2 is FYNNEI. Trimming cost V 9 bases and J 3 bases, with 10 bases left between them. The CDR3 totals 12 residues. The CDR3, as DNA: TGTGCCAGGGGCGACCTGACAGATACGCAGTATTTT. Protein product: CARGDLTDTQYF.

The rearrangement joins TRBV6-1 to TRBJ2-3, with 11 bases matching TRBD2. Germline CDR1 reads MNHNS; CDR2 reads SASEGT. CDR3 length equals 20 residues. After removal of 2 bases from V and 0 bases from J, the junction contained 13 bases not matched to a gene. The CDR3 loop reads CASSEWRNGTSGTSTDTQYF. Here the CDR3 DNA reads TGTGCCAGCAGTGAATGGCGCAACGGGACTAGCGGTACTAGCACAGATACGCAGTATTTT.

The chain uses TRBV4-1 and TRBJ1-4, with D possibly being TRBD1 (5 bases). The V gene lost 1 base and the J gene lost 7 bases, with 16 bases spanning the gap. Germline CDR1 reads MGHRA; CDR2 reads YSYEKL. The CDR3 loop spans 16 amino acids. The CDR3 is CASSQAPNRFGEKLFF. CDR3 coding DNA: TGCGCCAGCAGCCAAGCTCCCAACAGGTTCGGTGAAAAACTGTTTTTT.

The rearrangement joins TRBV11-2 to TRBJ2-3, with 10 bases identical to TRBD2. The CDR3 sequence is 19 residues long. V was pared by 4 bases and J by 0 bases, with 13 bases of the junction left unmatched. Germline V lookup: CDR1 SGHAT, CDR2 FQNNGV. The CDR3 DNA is TGTGCCAGCAGCTGGAGAGCGGGAGGGCCTGGATTCAGCACAGATACGCAGTATTTT. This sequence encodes CASSWRAGGPGFSTDTQYF.

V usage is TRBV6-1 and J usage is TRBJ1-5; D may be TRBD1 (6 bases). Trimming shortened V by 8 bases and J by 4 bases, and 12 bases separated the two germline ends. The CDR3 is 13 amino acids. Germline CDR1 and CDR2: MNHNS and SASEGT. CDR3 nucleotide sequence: TGTGCCAGCGGGTTACAGGGAAATCAGCCCCAGCATTTT. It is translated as CASGLQGNQPQHF.

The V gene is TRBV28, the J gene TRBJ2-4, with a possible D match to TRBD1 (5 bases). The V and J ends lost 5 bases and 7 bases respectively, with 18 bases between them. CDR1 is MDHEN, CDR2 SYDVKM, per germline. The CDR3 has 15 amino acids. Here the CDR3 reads CASSLVGRQLNIQYF. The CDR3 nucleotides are TGTGCCAGCAGTCTGGTGGGGCGACAGTTGAACATTCAGTACTTC.

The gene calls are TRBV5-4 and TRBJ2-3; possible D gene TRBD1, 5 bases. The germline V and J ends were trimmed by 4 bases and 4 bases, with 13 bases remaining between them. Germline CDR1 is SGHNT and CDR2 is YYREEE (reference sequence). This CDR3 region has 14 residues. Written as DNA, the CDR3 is TGTGCCAGCAGCGGGGCAGGGCCCTCAGATACGCAGTATTTT. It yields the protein CASSGAGPSDTQYF.

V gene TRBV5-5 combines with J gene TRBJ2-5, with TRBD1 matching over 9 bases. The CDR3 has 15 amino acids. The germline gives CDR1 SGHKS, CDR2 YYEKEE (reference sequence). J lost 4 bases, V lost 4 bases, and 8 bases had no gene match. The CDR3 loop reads CASSTVTGGGETQYF. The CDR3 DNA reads TGTGCCAGCAGCACCGTGACAGGGGGAGGAGAGACCCAGTACTTC.

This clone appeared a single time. CDR3 sequence (DNA): TGTGCCACCAGCAGACCCGGGACAGGGTCCAGATATGGCTACACCTTC. Translating gives CATSRPGTGSRYGYTF. V usage is TRBV15 and J usage is TRBJ1-2; 9 bases map to TRBD1. Germline CDR1 LNHNV, CDR2 YYDKDF (reference sequence). This CDR3 comprises 16 residues. The V gene end was trimmed by 2 bases and the J gene end by 5 bases; junction bases not matched to a gene: 9.